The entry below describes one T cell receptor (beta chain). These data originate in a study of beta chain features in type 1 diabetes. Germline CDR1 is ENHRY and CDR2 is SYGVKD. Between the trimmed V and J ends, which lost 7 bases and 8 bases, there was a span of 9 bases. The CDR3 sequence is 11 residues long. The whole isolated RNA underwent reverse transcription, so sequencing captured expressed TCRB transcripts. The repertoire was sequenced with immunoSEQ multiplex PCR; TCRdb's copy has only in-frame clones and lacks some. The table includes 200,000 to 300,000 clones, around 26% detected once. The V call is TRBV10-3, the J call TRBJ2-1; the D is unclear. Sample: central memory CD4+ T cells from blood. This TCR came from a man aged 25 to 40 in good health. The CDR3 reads CAITSNDEQFF. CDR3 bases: TGTGCCATCACGTCCAACGATGAGCAGTTCTTC.